This TCR beta chain emerged from a study of chemoradiotherapy in HPV16-positive cancers. CDR1 and CDR2 (germline): MDHEN, SYDVKM. There are 16 residues in the CDR3. After removal of 5 bases from V and 7 bases from J, the junction contained 12 bases not matched to a gene. Points on this clone: What it binds is not known.

Method: immunoSEQ multiplex PCR; TCRdb's copy keeps in-frame clones and lacks some. The table has approximately 35,000 clones, around 92% seen once. Over chemoradiotherapy, repertoires were sampled more than once. The study, taken as a whole, reports: HPV-responsive T-cell expansion during chemoradiotherapy was linked to improved recurrence-free survival in HPV16-positive patients.

The V call is TRBV28, the J call TRBJ1-4; 8 bases map to TRBD1. The clonotype originates from a human donor with HPV-associated anogenital cancer. The starting material was blood, obtained from a patient who underwent chemoradiotherapy. The CDR3 nucleotides read TGTGCCAGCAGTCTAATCGGGCAGGGGGCAATTGAAAAACTGTTTTTT. Amino acid sequence: CASSLIGQGAIEKLFF.